This T cell receptor beta chain was observed in a study of blood T cell repertoires in COVID-19. In this sample, this clone turned up once. Other nucleotide sequences from this sample produce the same CDR3. Exposed participants encountered a COVID-19 case during the 2 weeks preceding study entry. Per the study methods: Nucleated cell counts were estimated from reference gene primer amplification. Sequenced by immunoSEQ multiplex PCR; TCRdb stores in-frame clones only, minus some. Clone size and V and J calls were adopted from that table, with D and trimming inferred from the DNA. This table has over 350,000 clones, roughly nine tenths appearing once. V gave up 6 bases and J gave up 3 bases, with 12 bases separating them. Looked up from germline, CDR1 is MNHEY and CDR2 is SVGAGI. The CDR3 spans 15 residues.

Sequenced input: PBMCs or T cells enriched from blood (not recorded which). The rearrangement uses TRBV6-5 and TRBJ1-6, with D possibly being TRBD1 (6 bases). The TCR comes from a woman in her 40s who had been exposed to COVID-19. The CDR3 DNA reads as TGTGCCAGCAGGCTGGACAGAAGCTATAATTCACCCCTCCACTTT. As protein: CASRLDRSYNSPLHF.